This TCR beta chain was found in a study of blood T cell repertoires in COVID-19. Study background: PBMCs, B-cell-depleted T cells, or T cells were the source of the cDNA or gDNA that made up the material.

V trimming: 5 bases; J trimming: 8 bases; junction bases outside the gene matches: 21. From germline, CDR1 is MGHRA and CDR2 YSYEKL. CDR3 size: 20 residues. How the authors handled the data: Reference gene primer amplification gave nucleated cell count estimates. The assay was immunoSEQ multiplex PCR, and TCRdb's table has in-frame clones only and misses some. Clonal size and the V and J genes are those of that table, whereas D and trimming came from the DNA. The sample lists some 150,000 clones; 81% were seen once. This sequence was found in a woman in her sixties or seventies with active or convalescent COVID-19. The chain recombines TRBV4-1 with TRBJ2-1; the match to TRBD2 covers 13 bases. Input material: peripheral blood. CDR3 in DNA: TGCGCCAGCAGCAGCTGGCCGATCGGACTAGCGGGGGTCTCAGGGGATGAGCAGTTCTTC. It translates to CASSSWPIGLAGVSGDEQFF.